The clone carrying this T cell receptor beta chain turned up a few times. An end of the junction does not agree with germline; a read error may underlie this. This sample is drawn from a study of blood T cells in healthy people across ages. With a J-beta primer mix and a sample-barcoded 5' primer, a second PCR ran 7 to 11 cycles. TCRdb redid the calling of the 5' RACE reads with MiXCR, one entry per CDR3 protein. This sample carries approximately 1.5 million distinct CDR3 sequences, 34% of them seen once, and the ten largest clones take 10% to 12%. The CDR3 has 17 residues. The germline V gene has CDR1 MNHEY and CDR2 SMNVEV (reference sequence).

The sequence came from a woman aged 30 to 39 in good health. The chain is built from TRBV27 and TRBJ2-1; 8 nucleotides align to TRBD2. Specimen: blood. This CDR3 is CASSLSSGLRVYNEQFF. The CDR3 region has the DNA TGTGCCAGCAGTCTATCTAGCGGGCTTCGGGTCTACAATGAGCAGTTCTTC.